These T cell receptor beta chains were read from a single sample in a study of blood T cell repertoires in COVID-19. Measured with immunoSEQ multiplex PCR; TCRdb has only the in-frame clones, and not every one. The sample lists more than 110,000 clones, more than 65% occurring once. The sequencing sample was made of peripheral blood. These receptors were collected from a human donor in a cohort sampled during active COVID-19. CDR3s include the opening cysteine and the closing phenylalanine or tryptophan. Each record gives: J gene, V gene, D gene, clone size, CDR3 protein, CDR3 DNA. The D gene is left open where the match is weak. Where a row states a size, it is once, few, many or the class of an expanded clone; other rows omit it.

j_call: TRBJ1-6; v_call: TRBV6-5; d_call: .; clone_size: .; cdr3_aa: CASRLGSGNSPLHF; cdr3_nt: TGTGCCAGCAGGCTAGGATCCGGTAATTCACCCCTCCACTTT
j_call: TRBJ1-6; v_call: TRBV10-3; d_call: TRBD1; clone_size: .; cdr3_aa: CAISLTGGNSPLHF; cdr3_nt: TGTGCCATCAGCTTGACAGGGGGCAATTCACCCCTCCACTTT
j_call: TRBJ2-6; v_call: TRBV19; d_call: .; clone_size: .; cdr3_aa: CASSIHANSGANVLTF; cdr3_nt: TGTGCCAGTAGTATACATGCGAACTCTGGGGCCAACGTCCTGACTTTC
j_call: TRBJ2-7; v_call: TRBV15; d_call: TRBD2; clone_size: .; cdr3_aa: CATSRSGGSSYEQYF; cdr3_nt: TGTGCCACCAGCAGAAGCGGGGGGAGCTCCTACGAGCAGTACTTC
j_call: TRBJ2-7; v_call: TRBV5-1; d_call: .; clone_size: few; cdr3_aa: CASSLEQGPYEQYF; cdr3_nt: TGCGCCAGCAGCTTGGAGCAGGGCCCCTACGAGCAGTACTTC
j_call: TRBJ2-1; v_call: TRBV20-1; d_call: .; clone_size: .; cdr3_aa: CSASGQRTYNEQFF; cdr3_nt: TGCAGTGCTAGTGGGCAGCGAACCTACAATGAGCAGTTCTTC
j_call: TRBJ1-6; v_call: TRBV6-5; d_call: .; clone_size: once; cdr3_aa: CASSYGGGADNSPLHF; cdr3_nt: TGTGCCAGCAGTTATGGTGGGGGGGCCGATAATTCACCCCTCCACTTT
j_call: TRBJ2-7; v_call: TRBV5-1; d_call: TRBD1; clone_size: .; cdr3_aa: CASSKDRGSYEQYF; cdr3_nt: TGCGCCAGCAGCAAGGACAGGGGGTCCTACGAGCAGTACTTC
j_call: TRBJ2-7; v_call: TRBV7-2; d_call: .; clone_size: .; cdr3_aa: CASSLMGPYEQYF; cdr3_nt: TGTGCCAGCAGCTTGATGGGCCCCTACGAGCAGTACTTC
j_call: TRBJ1-1; v_call: TRBV29-1; d_call: .; clone_size: .; cdr3_aa: CSVVRGYEAFF; cdr3_nt: TGCAGCGTAGTTCGGGGGTATGAAGCTTTCTTT
j_call: TRBJ2-3; v_call: TRBV20-1; d_call: .; clone_size: .; cdr3_aa: CSASSGGTDTQYF; cdr3_nt: TGCAGTGCTAGTTCAGGGGGCACAGATACGCAGTATTTT
j_call: TRBJ1-1; v_call: TRBV7-2; d_call: TRBD1; clone_size: .; cdr3_aa: CASSWDRWDGSNTEAFF; cdr3_nt: TGTGCCAGCAGCTGGGACAGATGGGACGGGTCAAACACTGAAGCTTTCTTT
j_call: TRBJ2-5; v_call: TRBV5-4; d_call: .; clone_size: .; cdr3_aa: CASSFAWAEETQYF; cdr3_nt: TGTGCCAGCAGTTTTGCGTGGGCCGAAGAGACCCAGTACTTC
j_call: TRBJ1-2; v_call: TRBV28; d_call: TRBD1; clone_size: .; cdr3_aa: CASSHPRGVDYGYTF; cdr3_nt: TGTGCCAGCAGTCACCCCAGGGGGGTAGACTATGGCTACACCTTC
j_call: TRBJ2-5; v_call: TRBV5-1; d_call: .; clone_size: .; cdr3_aa: CASSHVGDTQETQYF; cdr3_nt: TGCGCCAGCAGCCACGTCGGGGACACCCAAGAGACCCAGTACTTC
j_call: TRBJ1-1; v_call: TRBV29-1; d_call: TRBD1; clone_size: .; cdr3_aa: CSVPVDRGRTEAFF; cdr3_nt: TGCAGCGTTCCTGTGGACAGGGGGCGAACTGAAGCTTTCTTT
j_call: TRBJ2-7; v_call: TRBV5-1; d_call: .; clone_size: .; cdr3_aa: CASSPSSYEQYF; cdr3_nt: TGCGCCAGCAGCCCCAGCTCCTACGAGCAGTACTTC
j_call: TRBJ2-7; v_call: TRBV29-1; d_call: .; clone_size: .; cdr3_aa: CSVAGGAASTYEQYF; cdr3_nt: TGCAGCGTGGCGGGCGGGGCAGCCTCGACCTACGAGCAGTACTTC
j_call: TRBJ2-1; v_call: TRBV27; d_call: TRBD1; clone_size: .; cdr3_aa: CASSPGQMNNEQFF; cdr3_nt: TGTGCCAGCAGTCCGGGACAGATGAACAATGAGCAGTTCTTC
j_call: TRBJ2-2; v_call: TRBV5-1; d_call: .; clone_size: .; cdr3_aa: CASSSSGPGTGELFF; cdr3_nt: TGCGCCAGCAGCTCGAGCGGGCCTGGCACCGGGGAGCTGTTTTTT
j_call: TRBJ2-7; v_call: TRBV6-1; d_call: .; clone_size: .; cdr3_aa: CASSESGRGHEQYF; cdr3_nt: TGTGCCAGCAGTGAATCAGGCAGGGGCCACGAGCAGTACTTC
j_call: TRBJ2-1; v_call: TRBV28; d_call: .; clone_size: .; cdr3_aa: CAIQGETYNEQFF; cdr3_nt: TGTGCCATACAGGGTGAGACCTACAATGAGCAGTTCTTC
j_call: TRBJ1-6; v_call: TRBV2; d_call: TRBD1; clone_size: few; cdr3_aa: CASTLGQTNSPLHF; cdr3_nt: TGTGCCAGCACCCTGGGACAGACTAATTCACCCCTCCACTTT
j_call: TRBJ2-7; v_call: TRBV5-1; d_call: .; clone_size: .; cdr3_aa: CASSFGTNLGEQYF; cdr3_nt: TGCGCCAGCAGCTTCGGGACAAACTTGGGGGAGCAGTACTTC
j_call: TRBJ2-5; v_call: TRBV6-1; d_call: .; clone_size: .; cdr3_aa: CASSEASRQLETQYF; cdr3_nt: TGTGCCAGCAGTGAAGCGAGCCGACAGCTAGAGACCCAGTACTTC
j_call: TRBJ2-7; v_call: TRBV10-3; d_call: TRBD2; clone_size: .; cdr3_aa: CAISAGGFEDEQYF; cdr3_nt: TGTGCCATCAGTGCGGGGGGATTTGAGGACGAGCAGTACTTC
j_call: TRBJ2-2; v_call: TRBV5-1; d_call: .; clone_size: .; cdr3_aa: CASSSGQLDTGELFF; cdr3_nt: TGCGCCAGCAGCTCTGGACAGCTAGACACCGGGGAGCTGTTTTTT
j_call: TRBJ2-7; v_call: TRBV18; d_call: .; clone_size: once; cdr3_aa: CASAVGGEQYF; cdr3_nt: TGTGCCAGCGCGGTTGGAGGCGAGCAGTACTTC
j_call: TRBJ1-1; v_call: TRBV19; d_call: .; clone_size: .; cdr3_aa: CASTRRQPNTEAFF; cdr3_nt: TGTGCCAGTACTAGGCGGCAGCCGAACACTGAAGCTTTCTTT
j_call: TRBJ1-6; v_call: TRBV5-4; d_call: .; clone_size: .; cdr3_aa: CASSSRGEGSPLHF; cdr3_nt: TGTGCCAGCAGCAGCCGGGGGGAGGGATCACCCCTCCACTTT
j_call: TRBJ2-5; v_call: TRBV5-1; d_call: .; clone_size: .; cdr3_aa: CASSLGRGSQETQYF; cdr3_nt: TGCGCCAGCAGCTTGGGGCGGGGATCTCAAGAGACCCAGTACTTC
j_call: TRBJ2-5; v_call: TRBV12-3/TRBV12-4; d_call: .; clone_size: .; cdr3_aa: CASNGGPETQYF; cdr3_nt: TGTGCCAGCAACGGGGGTCCAGAGACCCAGTACTTC
j_call: TRBJ2-5; v_call: TRBV29-1; d_call: TRBD2; clone_size: .; cdr3_aa: CSEISGGGEAQYF; cdr3_nt: TGCAGCGAAATCAGCGGGGGAGGGGAGGCCCAGTACTTC
j_call: TRBJ2-4; v_call: TRBV18; d_call: TRBD1; clone_size: .; cdr3_aa: CASSDGTADIQYF; cdr3_nt: TGTGCCAGCTCGGATGGGACAGCTGACATTCAGTACTTC
j_call: TRBJ2-6; v_call: TRBV4-2; d_call: .; clone_size: few; cdr3_aa: CASSQDSSGANVLTF; cdr3_nt: TGTGCCAGCAGCCAAGACAGCTCTGGGGCCAACGTCCTGACTTTC
j_call: TRBJ1-3; v_call: TRBV29-1; d_call: .; clone_size: once; cdr3_aa: CSVPGQIKNTIYF; cdr3_nt: TGCAGCGTGCCCGGACAGATAAAAAACACCATATATTTT
j_call: TRBJ1-5; v_call: TRBV6-2/TRBV6-3; d_call: .; clone_size: .; cdr3_aa: CASSKQTLRGNQPQHF; cdr3_nt: TGTGCCAGCAGTAAACAGACCCTCCGTGGCAATCAGCCCCAGCATTTT
j_call: TRBJ2-1; v_call: TRBV19; d_call: .; clone_size: .; cdr3_aa: CASSIGGNNEQFF; cdr3_nt: TGTGCCAGTAGTATTGGCGGAAACAATGAGCAGTTCTTC
j_call: TRBJ2-1; v_call: TRBV7-3; d_call: .; clone_size: .; cdr3_aa: CASSPGHNYNEQFF; cdr3_nt: TGTGCCAGCAGCCCGGGACACAACTACAATGAGCAGTTCTTC
j_call: TRBJ2-1; v_call: TRBV6-4; d_call: TRBD1; clone_size: .; cdr3_aa: CASSDGQGHNEQFF; cdr3_nt: TGTGCCAGCAGTGACGGACAGGGGCACAATGAGCAGTTCTTC
j_call: TRBJ1-1; v_call: TRBV5-1; d_call: TRBD1; clone_size: .; cdr3_aa: CASSQRTGGKAEAFF; cdr3_nt: TGCGCCAGCAGCCAACGGACAGGGGGGAAGGCTGAAGCTTTCTTT
j_call: TRBJ1-1; v_call: TRBV18; d_call: .; clone_size: .; cdr3_aa: CASSPRLGGNTEAFF; cdr3_nt: TGTGCCAGCTCACCACGGTTAGGCGGGAACACTGAAGCTTTCTTT
j_call: TRBJ2-2; v_call: TRBV5-1; d_call: TRBD1; clone_size: .; cdr3_aa: CASSIDRGLDTGELFF; cdr3_nt: TGCGCCAGCAGCATTGACAGGGGGCTGGACACCGGGGAGCTGTTTTTT
j_call: TRBJ2-4; v_call: TRBV19; d_call: TRBD2; clone_size: .; cdr3_aa: CASSIPGGAGNIQYF; cdr3_nt: TGTGCCAGTAGTATACCCGGGGGGGCGGGAAACATTCAGTACTTC
j_call: TRBJ2-1; v_call: TRBV5-5; d_call: TRBD1; clone_size: .; cdr3_aa: CASSPRTGEGNEQFF; cdr3_nt: TGTGCCAGCAGCCCGAGGACAGGGGAGGGAAATGAGCAGTTCTTC
j_call: TRBJ1-6; v_call: TRBV2; d_call: .; clone_size: .; cdr3_aa: CASRSDRNSPLHF; cdr3_nt: TGTGCCAGCAGGTCGGACAGAAATTCACCCCTCCACTTT